The 7 T cell receptor beta chains below come from one sample, sequenced in a study of regulatory T cells in long-lasting Graves disease. Both iRepertoire HTBI primers and Arm-PCR of CDR3 regions were used to build the TCR beta libraries. TCRdb re-called the multiplex PCR reads through MiXCR, storing one row per CDR3 protein. The top ten clones hold about 42% of a sample with 650,000 to 700,000 distinct CDR3 sequences, approximately 31% of them seen once. Time point in this sample: persistent/refractory GD, antithyroid drugs over 5 years with positive TRAb. PBMC RNA served as the TCR library source. Source: peripheral blood mononuclear cells (PBMCs), taken when the disease was refractory, from a patient treated with antithyroid drugs. These receptors came from a female donor with Graves disease.

This clonotype turned up a few times. The chain employs TRBV6-5 and TRBJ1-6; D is ambiguous. CDR3 length equals 16 residues. Germline CDR1 MNHEY, CDR2 SVGAGI. Trimming pared 0 bases from V and 10 bases from J, leaving 16 bases between. The CDR3 reads CASSYSDPKTGSPLHF. CDR3 coding DNA: TGTGCCAGCAGTTACTCCGACCCAAAAACCGGCTCACCCCTCCACTTT.

At least ten counts were recorded for this clonotype. CDR3 region: CASSRRGDLNTEAFF. As DNA, the CDR3 is TGTGCCAGCAGCCGACGAGGGGACTTGAACACTGAAGCTTTCTTT. This chain links TRBV7-8 with TRBJ1-1, with D possibly TRBD1 on 5 matching bases. Germline V lookup: CDR1 SGHVS, CDR2 FQNEAQ. The CDR3 totals 15 residues. The ends were cut back, 5 bases at V and 0 bases at J, with 13 bases in the middle.

The chain couples TRBV6-1 to TRBJ1-5; D not certain. Deletions cut 8 bases from V and 10 bases from J, with 12 bases between. CDR1 is MNHNS, CDR2 SASEGT, per germline. The CDR3 totals 11 residues. DNA of the CDR3: TGTGCCAGCCGCGGTACCATTCCCCAGCATTTT. Translated, it gives CASRGTIPQHF.

The chain links TRBV7-6 to TRBJ1-3; perhaps TRBD1 as D (5 bases). The CDR3 contains 17 residues. The germline gives CDR1 SGHVS, CDR2 FNYEAQ. The V end lost 0 bases, the J end lost 0 bases, and 12 bases lay between the germline ends. The CDR3 nucleotides are TGTGCCAGCAGCTTAGCCCAGGGTAGGGGCTCTGGAAACACCATATATTTT. Residues: CASSLAQGRGSGNTIYF.

CDR3 DNA sequence: TGTGCCAGCAGCTTGGGGGGGCGCTCGGATCGTTTTGAGACCCAGTACTTC. This sequence encodes CASSLGGRSDRFETQYF. This chain connects TRBV13 to TRBJ2-5, with D possibly being TRBD2 (7 bases). Deletions cut 3 bases from V and 5 bases from J, with 22 bases between. Germline CDR1 PRHDT, CDR2 FYEKMQ (reference sequence). The CDR3 consists of 17 residues.

This clonotype was counted between two and nine times. The chain combines TRBV19 with TRBJ1-2; no clear D. The CDR3 has 12 amino acids. Germline CDR1 LNHDA, CDR2 SQIVND (reference sequence). V was trimmed by 8 bases and J by 6 bases, leaving 13 bases between them. The CDR3 DNA reads as TGTGCCAGTGCCCGTAGAGGGCATGGCTACACCTTC. Translating it yields CASARRGHGYTF.

This clonotype was observed at least ten times. The chain carries TRBV12-3 or TRBV12-4 and TRBJ1-5; the D gene is possibly TRBD1 (5 bases). The CDR3 extends over 13 amino acids. Trimming stripped 7 bases from V and 9 bases from J, with 16 bases between. The CDR3 here is CASIGTGEGPQHF. Here the CDR3 DNA reads TGTGCCAGCATCGGGACTGGCGAGGGGCCCCAGCATTTT.